This note documents a single T cell receptor (beta chain) sequence. Its antigen specificity is not known. One base away there is no much larger clone; base qualities are not given. This sample is drawn from a study of blood T cell repertoires in COVID-19 (dated by TCRdb to 2019 to 2021). Describing the broader study: Samples covering the acute and convalescent phases of COVID-19 were provided by collaborators in the United States, Italy and Spain. The prospective study material was composed of cDNA or gDNA derived from T cells, B-cell-depleted T cells, or PBMCs. The dataset comprised deeply sampled blood TCRbeta repertoires from subjects exposed to, actively infected with, or recovered from COVID-19. A freely available public database, intended as a resource for researchers studying the immune response to SARS-CoV-2, is where the repertoires were released. Samples were obtained from the ongoing ImmuneRACE study (first 160 participants) and from 1,000 to 1,500 subjects provided by 6 global collaborators. Nearly every sample came with metadata listing a de-identified subject ID, COVID-19 status, age in years and sex. Where available, HLA class I and class II types were taken from metadata supplied by the sample provider and were not determined by assay-based typing. Points the paper makes about the study in general: The quantity of clinical and demographic metadata differed by source and by participant and was supplied without curation.

TCRbeta CDR3 regions were amplified from genomic DNA using the immunoSEQ Assay, a bias-controlled multiplex PCR. In the paper's pipeline: The number of nucleated cells in each sample was estimated from the amplification of reference gene primers within the assay. To quantify the absolute abundance of each unique TCRbeta CDR3 rearrangement, sequence reads were collapsed and filtered. For each sample, productive Simpson clonality was calculated as the square root of Simpson's diversity index over productive rearrangements. Not all clones reach the TCRdb copy of this immuneACCESS table, which keeps in-frame sequences only. Checked studies attribute under half of the gap to unresolved V genes and leave the rest unexplained. V and J calls and clone size follow that table, whereas D and trimming were derived from the DNA. For this sample there are about 31,000 clones; 90% to 95% appear just once. Together, the top ten hold roughly 5% of the sample.

CDR1 and CDR2, looked up from the germline V gene (reference sequence), are SGHNT and YYREEE. Taken from cysteine to phenylalanine, the CDR3 has 16 residues. The CDR3 DNA has 48 bases and is translated from base 1. Germline trimming: 4 bases from V, 1 base from J; junction bases outside gene matches: 7. Each collaborating institution followed its own protocols to collect whole blood in K2EDTA tubes. For TCRbeta analysis, collaborators shipped samples in one of three forms: frozen whole blood, isolated PBMCs, or DNA extracted from either of those sample types. In this chain, TRBV5-4 is recombined with TRBJ2-2, with TRBD2 identical over 7 junction bases. The sample taken for sequencing was peripheral blood. The clonotype originates from a human donor in a cohort sampled during active COVID-19. CDR3 sequence: CASSPRDYRNTGELFF. The DNA sequence follows: TGTGCCAGCAGCCCTCGGGACTACCGGAACACCGGGGAGCTGTTTTTT. The entire variable domain, with the stretches around the CDR3 drawn from the reference TRBV5-4 and TRBJ2-2 proteins, is ETGVTQSPTHLIKTRGQQVTLRCSSQSGHNTVSWYQQALGQGPQFIFQYYREEENGRGNFPPRFSGLQFPNYSSELNVNALELDDSALYLCASSPRDYRNTGELFFGEGSRLTVL.